The 25 T cell receptor beta chains given below trace back to one sample, sequenced in a study of liver allograft versus peripheral blood T cells (dated by TCRdb to the early 2020s). Regarding the research as a whole: In liver transplant recipients, the study looked at T cell receptor repertoires in the peripheral blood and set them against the repertoires found within the transplanted livers.

The sequencer listed for this sample is Illumina MiSeq. TCRdb's own reprocessing of the public reads used fastp at Q25 and MiXCR and kept productive beta chains. Identical CDR3 protein sequences are pooled into one entry, listed with their most common genes and DNA. The sample includes roughly 14,000 distinct CDR3 sequences, with 20% to 25% observed a single time. Approximately 5.5% of the sample belongs to the ten largest clones. The receptors originated from a human patient who had a liver transplant. The graft donor may be the source of some T cells after a transplant.

The sample holds one count of this clonotype. The CDR3 protein is CASRRTGGTGELFF. The DNA of the CDR3 is TGTGCCAGCAGGCGGACGGGGGGCACCGGGGAGCTGTTTTTT. The V and J genes are TRBV12-3 or TRBV12-4 and TRBJ2-2, with 7 bases aligning to TRBD2. CDR3 length: 14 amino acids. V was pared by 6 bases and J by 4 bases, with 5 bases of the junction left unmatched.

Worth noting for this clonotype: A much larger clone differs by one base, so this may be a read error. CDR3 sequence reads: CVSSQYSNEQYF. CDR3 nucleotide sequence: TGTGTCAGCAGCCAGTACTCTAACGAGCAGTACTTC. The chain uses TRBV7-2 and TRBJ2-7; D not certain. This CDR3 region has 12 residues. Germline V gene data show CDR1 as SGHTA and CDR2 as FQGNSA.

V and J are TRBV10-3 and TRBJ2-2; D call uncertain. Germline CDR1 reads ENHRY; CDR2 reads SYGVKD. V lost 2 bases and J 0 bases, leaving 10 bases between the germline ends. The CDR3 sequence is 16 residues long. In nucleotides, the CDR3 is TGTGCCATCAGTGAGAACCCACCCGCGAACACCGGGGAGCTGTTTTTT. Protein: CAISENPPANTGELFF.

The chain has TRBV20-1 and TRBJ2-5; D is unclear. The CDR3 loop spans 12 amino acids. V dropped 1 base and J dropped 5 bases, with 8 bases sitting between them. CDR1 DFQATT and CDR2 SNEGSKA come from the germline V gene (reference sequence). Here the CDR3 DNA reads TGCAGTGCTAGAGGAGTATCTGAGACCCAGTACTTC. Translated: CSARGVSETQYF.

This clonotype has a handful of counts. This sequence joins TRBV12-3 or TRBV12-4 and TRBJ1-2; possibly TRBD1 for D (5 bases). The length of the CDR3 is 15 residues. V shed 2 bases and J shed 8 bases, with 18 bases lying between them. CDR3 loop: CASSLTPVDSGGYTF. The CDR3 region has the DNA TGTGCCAGCAGTTTAACCCCAGTCGACAGCGGCGGCTACACCTTC.

This clonotype was recorded many times. The CDR3 sequence: CASSQTAAGNNSPLHF. CDR3 sequence (DNA): TGTGCCAGCAGTCAGACCGCGGCAGGCAATAATTCACCCCTCCACTTT. The chain has TRBV27 and TRBJ1-6; unclear D gene. The germline V gene has CDR1 MNHEY and CDR2 SMNVEV (reference sequence). CDR3 length equals 16 residues. V lost 5 bases, J lost 5 bases, and 16 bases lay in between.

This clonotype is judged medium-sized. The chain has TRBV29-1 and TRBJ1-1, with 10 nucleotides matching TRBD1. V lost 4 bases to trimming and J lost 5 bases; unmatched junction nucleotides: 7. Germline assignment: CDR1 SQVTM and CDR2 ANQGSEA. CDR3 length equals 14 residues. Here the CDR3 reads CSVARTGGGTEAFF. Written as DNA, the CDR3 is TGCAGCGTTGCTAGGACAGGGGGTGGTACTGAAGCTTTCTTT. Full variable domain (outside the CDR3, taken from reference TRBV29-1 and TRBJ1-1): SAVISQKPSRDICQRGTSLTIQCQVDSQVTMMFWYRQQPGQSLTLIATANQGSEATYESGFVIDKFPISRPNLTFSTLTVSNMSPEDSSIYLCSVARTGGGTEAFFGQGTRLTVV.

The chain has TRBV19 and TRBJ1-2; D perhaps matches TRBD1 (5 bases). Germline CDR1 LNHDA, CDR2 SQIVND (reference sequence). The CDR3 loop spans 14 amino acids. Trimming left V 4 bases short and J 4 bases short, with 13 bases between. The chain's CDR3 is CASSRDGDLYGYTF. In DNA form, the CDR3 reads TGTGCCAGTAGTAGGGACGGAGACCTCTATGGCTACACCTTC.

This CDR3 reads CASSSLSGGENEQYF. CDR3 bases: TGTGCCAGCAGCTCTCTTAGCGGGGGGGAAAACGAGCAGTACTTC. V usage is TRBV7-2 and J usage is TRBJ2-7; TRBD2 agrees at 11 bases. With 4 bases clipped from V and 5 bases from J, the junction kept 7 bases outside the gene matches. The CDR3 is 15 amino acids. CDR1 is SGHTA, CDR2 FQGNSA, per germline. The complete variable domain, with remaining parts taken from reference TRBV7-2 and TRBJ2-7, reads GAGVSQSPSNKVTEKGKDVELRCDPISGHTALYWYRQSLGQGLEFLIYFQGNSAPDKSGLPSDRFSAERTGGSVSTLTIQRTQQEDSAVYLCASSSLSGGENEQYFGPGTRLTVT.

By frequency in the sample, this clonotype is medium-sized (0.01 to 0.1%). The chain carries TRBV6-1 and TRBJ1-6, with 7 bases fitting TRBD1. Germline trimming cut 6 bases from V and 9 bases from J; bases unmatched to any gene: 8. Germline CDR1 MNHNS, CDR2 SASEGT. The CDR3 loop spans 14 amino acids. CDR3 residues: CASRDDRESSPLHF. CDR3 coding DNA: TGTGCCAGCAGAGACGACAGGGAAAGTTCACCCCTCCACTTT.

As for this clonotype: A much more abundant neighbour one base away suggests this may be a read error. V is TRBV18 and J is TRBJ1-4, with D uncertain. V gave up 3 bases and J gave up 10 bases, with 12 bases separating them. Germline lookup yields CDR1 KGHSH and CDR2 LQKENI. The CDR3 is made up of 13 amino acids. CDR3 amino acids: CASSPAMEGKLFF. The CDR3 coding sequence is TGTGCCAGCTCACCCGCCATGGAGGGAAAACTGTTTTTT.

This clonotype is categorized as medium-sized. V usage is TRBV6-2 or TRBV6-3 and J usage is TRBJ2-7; unclear D gene. The CDR3 has 15 amino acids. Deletions cut 1 base from V and 0 bases from J, with 10 bases between. The germline CDR1 and CDR2 sequences are MNHEY and SVGEGT. The DNA for the CDR3 is TGTGCCAGCAGTTACTACAGTTTAAGCTCCTACGAGCAGTACTTC. The encoded protein is CASSYYSLSSYEQYF.

The rearrangement joins TRBV20-1 to TRBJ2-1, with 8 bases matching TRBD1. Germline values: CDR1 DFQATT, CDR2 SNEGSKA (reference sequence). The trim removed 0 bases at V and 3 bases at J, leaving 4 bases unmatched. This CDR3 region has 15 residues. In DNA, the CDR3 is TGCAGTGCTAGAGATTTCGGGACAGGCTACAATGAGCAGTTCTTC. The encoded protein is CSARDFGTGYNEQFF.

In this sample, this clonotype turned up a few times. The V call is TRBV14, the J call TRBJ1-2; 8 bases map to TRBD1. The CDR3 length is 16 residues. Germline CDR1 SGHDN, CDR2 FVKESK. V dropped 4 bases and J dropped 7; count of bases not matched to a gene: 14. The CDR3 DNA reads TGTGCCAGCAGCCGCTTCTGGGGAGGACAGGGAACTGGCTACACCTTC. Its translation: CASSRFWGGQGTGYTF. The complete variable domain, with remaining parts taken from reference TRBV14 and TRBJ1-2, reads EAGVTQFPSHSVIEKGQTVTLRCDPISGHDNLYWYRRVMGKEIKFLLHFVKESKQDESGMPNNRFLAERTGGTYSTLKVQPAELEDSGVYFCASSRFWGGQGTGYTFGSGTRLTVV.

CDR3 in amino acids: CSAGGPTEQYF. The DNA for the CDR3 is TGCAGTGCCGGGGGACCCACCGAGCAGTACTTC. This chain uses TRBV20-1 with TRBJ2-7; D might be TRBD2 (6 bases). The CDR3 totals 11 residues. With 6 bases removed from V and 6 bases from J, the gap between germline ends came to 12 bases. Germline assignment: CDR1 DFQATT and CDR2 SNEGSKA (reference sequence).

Points on this clonotype: The conserved final phenylalanine or tryptophan is absent from the CDR3, which likely points to a read error. J is TRBJ1-4 and V is TRBV6-1; 8 bases match TRBD1. Looked up from germline, CDR1 is MNHNS and CDR2 is SASEGT. The CDR3 totals 16 residues. V lost 5 bases and J lost 3; bases outside the gene matches: 8. CDR3 protein: CASSRQGLGSNEKLFI. The CDR3 DNA follows: TGTGCCAGCAGTAGACAGGGGCTGGGGTCTAATGAAAAACTGTTTATT.

This clonotype occurred a few times. This rearrangement joins TRBV9 to TRBJ2-7; 7 positions agree with TRBD1. Losses at the gene ends were 0 bases for V and 5 bases for J; bases not matched to a gene: 5. The germline gives CDR1 SGDLS, CDR2 YYNGEE. The length of the CDR3 is 14 residues. DNA of the CDR3: TGTGCCAGCAGCGTAGGGACAGGTAGGAACGAGCAGTACTTC. The encoded protein is CASSVGTGRNEQYF.

This clonotype is medium-sized. CDR3 region: CASSLGSLGVDGYTF. The CDR3 region has the DNA TGTGCCAGCAGCTTAGGGTCCCTGGGCGTGGATGGCTACACCTTC. This chain uses TRBV7-2 with TRBJ1-2; D unresolved. The germline CDR1 and CDR2 sequences are SGHTA and FQGNSA. Trimming took off 1 base at V and 6 bases at J, with 15 bases between the two ends. CDR3 length equals 15 residues.

In this sample, this clonotype is medium-sized (0.01 to 0.1%). The genes are TRBV5-4 and TRBJ1-6, with 7 bases that match TRBD1. The CDR3 is made up of 15 amino acids. Germline values: CDR1 SGHNT, CDR2 YYREEE (reference sequence). V lost 4 bases, J lost 9 bases, and 10 bases stayed unmatched. The CDR3 protein is CASSGGDSIGSPLHF. In DNA, the CDR3 is TGTGCCAGCAGCGGCGGGGACAGTATCGGTTCACCCCTCCACTTT.

This clonotype is classed as medium-sized. This chain joins TRBV19 and TRBJ1-2; D remains ambiguous. V shed 0 bases and J shed 12 bases, with 17 bases lying between them. The CDR3 consists of 14 residues. Germline V gene lookup returns CDR1 LNHDA and CDR2 SQIVND (reference sequence). Here the CDR3 reads CASSIDPVRRRNTF. The CDR3 bases are TGTGCCAGTAGTATAGATCCGGTACGGCGCCGTAACACCTTC. Based on the CDR3 plus reference TRBV19 and TRBJ1-2, the full variable domain is DGGITQSPKYLFRKEGQNVTLSCEQNLNHDAMYWYRQDPGQGLRLIYYSQIVNDFQKGDIAEGYSVSREKKESFPLTVTSAQKNPTAFYLCASSIDPVRRRNTFGSGTRLTVV.

This clonotype showed up many times. J is TRBJ2-7 and V is TRBV6-6; TRBD1 is a possible D gene (5 bases). The CDR3 totals 11 residues. From germline, CDR1 is MNHNY and CDR2 SVGAGI (reference sequence). The V end was cut by 5 bases, the J end by 6 bases, with 8 bases between. This CDR3 reads CASSPDSEQYF. The CDR3 DNA follows: TGTGCCAGCAGTCCCGACAGCGAGCAGTACTTC.

This clonotype was picked up a small number of times. This chain joins TRBV11-2 and TRBJ1-3, with D maybe TRBD1 (5 bases). Per the germline V gene, CDR1 is SGHAT and CDR2 is FQNNGV. There are 15 residues in the CDR3. V was trimmed by 3 bases and J by 2 bases, leaving 11 bases between them. In nucleotides, the CDR3 is TGTGCCAGCAGCTTTAGGGGATTGACTGGAAACACCATATATTTT. It is translated as CASSFRGLTGNTIYF.

The V call is TRBV6-5, the J call TRBJ1-1; maybe TRBD1 (5 bases). CDR3 length equals 16 residues. Trimming left V 0 bases short and J 3 bases short, with 14 bases between. CDR1 MNHEY and CDR2 SVGAGI come from the germline V gene. The CDR3 reads CASSYSGAGGDTEAFF. DNA for the CDR3: TGTGCCAGCAGTTACTCAGGGGCCGGGGGGGACACTGAAGCTTTCTTT.

The table lists this clonotype with many counts. This chain joins TRBV6-5 and TRBJ1-1, with D maybe TRBD1 (6 bases). The CDR3 extends over 13 amino acids. The ends were cut back, 0 bases at V and 10 bases at J, with 12 bases in the middle. Germline CDR1 is MNHEY and CDR2 is SVGAGI. For the CDR3, the DNA is TGTGCCAGCAGTTACTCTACAGGGAGGGGAGCTTTCTTT. Protein: CASSYSTGRGAFF.

This clonotype was counted between two and nine times. The chain employs TRBV5-4 and TRBJ1-1; 8 bases align to TRBD1. The length of the CDR3 is 14 residues. After removal of 4 bases from V and 3 bases from J, the junction contained 5 bases not matched to a gene. Germline CDR1 SGHNT, CDR2 YYREEE (reference sequence). This CDR3 reads CASSRQGRDTEAFF. Here the CDR3 DNA reads TGTGCCAGCAGCCGACAGGGGAGAGACACTGAAGCTTTCTTT. The variable domain in full, completed from reference TRBV5-4 and TRBJ1-1, reads ETGVTQSPTHLIKTRGQQVTLRCSSQSGHNTVSWYQQALGQGPQFIFQYYREEENGRGNFPPRFSGLQFPNYSSELNVNALELDDSALYLCASSRQGRDTEAFFGQGTRLTVV.